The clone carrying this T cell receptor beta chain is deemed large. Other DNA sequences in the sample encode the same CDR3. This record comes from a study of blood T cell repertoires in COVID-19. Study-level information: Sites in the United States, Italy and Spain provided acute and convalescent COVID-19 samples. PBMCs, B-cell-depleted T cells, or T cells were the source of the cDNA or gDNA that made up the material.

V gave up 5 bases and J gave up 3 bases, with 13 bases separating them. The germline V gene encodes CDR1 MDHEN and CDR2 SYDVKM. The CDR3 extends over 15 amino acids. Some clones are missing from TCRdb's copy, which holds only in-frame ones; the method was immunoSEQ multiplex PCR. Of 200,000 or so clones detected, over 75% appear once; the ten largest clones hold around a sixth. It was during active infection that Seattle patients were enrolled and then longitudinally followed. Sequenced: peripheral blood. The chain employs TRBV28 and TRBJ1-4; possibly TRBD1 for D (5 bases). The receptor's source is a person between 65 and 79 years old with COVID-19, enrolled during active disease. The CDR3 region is CASSPSTGPNEKLFF. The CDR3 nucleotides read TGTGCCAGCAGTCCCTCTACAGGACCTAATGAAAAACTGTTTTTT.